The 8 T cell receptor beta chains given below trace back to one sample, sequenced in a study of cytomegalovirus exposure and HLA in healthy donors. 13 Jbeta primers and 60 Vbeta primers were used for the PCR. TCRdb's table, derived via immunoSEQ multiplex PCR, lists solely in-frame clones and lacks some. The data show under 150,000 clones, with approximately 80% seen just once and more than 0.95% held by the top ten. Material for sequencing was PBMCs. The source is a man aged 50 to 59 in good health and CMV-seronegative.

The rearrangement links TRBV28 to TRBJ1-4; 11 nucleotides agree with TRBD1. Per germline, CDR1 MDHEN and CDR2 SYDVKM. J was trimmed by 4 bases and V by 3 bases; bases with no gene match: 4. CDR3 size: 16 residues. The DNA of the CDR3 is TGTGCCAGCAGTTTGGGGGGGACAGGGGGTAATGAAAAACTGTTTTTT. Its protein product is CASSLGGTGGNEKLFF.

The CDR3 DNA reads TGTGCCACCACGGGGGAGGGTTCTAACTATGGCTACACCTTC. Translated: CATTGEGSNYGYTF. The V call is TRBV19, the J call TRBJ1-2, with D perhaps TRBD1 (5 bases). The CDR3 is made up of 14 amino acids. Looked up from germline, CDR1 is LNHDA and CDR2 is SQIVND (reference sequence). V shed 10 bases and J shed 0 bases, with 15 bases lying between them.

This clone has more than one count but fewer than ten. The gene calls are TRBV5-1 and TRBJ2-2, with unresolved D. The CDR3 totals 15 residues. The V gene lost 4 bases and the J gene lost 0 bases, with 10 bases spanning the gap. The germline CDR1 and CDR2 sequences are SGHRS and YFSETQ. CDR3 loop: CASSTDTANTGELFF. DNA of the CDR3: TGCGCCAGCAGCACCGACACGGCGAACACCGGGGAGCTGTTTTTT.

This sequence joins TRBV9 and TRBJ2-1, with D uncertain. Trimming shortened V by 0 bases and J by 0 bases, and 10 bases separated the two germline ends. The CDR3 has 16 residues. CDR1 is SGDLS, CDR2 YYNGEE, per germline. This CDR3 reads CASSVASPSSYNEQFF. The CDR3 bases are TGTGCCAGCAGCGTAGCAAGCCCGAGCTCCTACAATGAGCAGTTCTTC.

The CDR3 here is CASSLAKSSITQETQYF. CDR3 sequence (DNA): TGTGCCAGCAGCTTAGCGAAGTCTAGCATCACACAAGAGACCCAGTACTTC. V is TRBV7-2 and J is TRBJ2-5, with D possibly TRBD2 on 5 matching bases. The germline V gene encodes CDR1 SGHTA and CDR2 FQGNSA. Trimming removed 0 bases from V and 2 bases from J, with 16 bases in between. The CDR3 sequence is 17 residues long.

With regard to this clone: An end of the junction does not agree with germline; a read error may underlie this. The chain carries TRBV5-1 and TRBJ2-7, with 9 positions matching TRBD1. Looked up from germline, CDR1 is SGHRS and CDR2 is YFSETQ. The CDR3 sequence is 15 residues long. The CDR3 region is CASRAGQGTVYEQYF. The CDR3 nucleotides read TGCGCCAGCAGGGCGGGACAGGGTACTGTCTACGAGCAGTACTTT.

The V call is TRBV14, the J call TRBJ1-2, with TRBD1 as a possible D gene (5 bases). V was trimmed by 5 bases and J by 7 bases, leaving 14 bases between them. From germline, CDR1 is SGHDN and CDR2 FVKESK. The CDR3 runs 13 residues. For the CDR3, the DNA is TGTGCCAGCAGCAAAGGGCCCGGGGGTGGCTACACCTTC. Translated: CASSKGPGGGYTF.

V usage is TRBV5-4 and J usage is TRBJ2-7; TRBD2 aligns across 8 bases. V gave up 2 bases and J gave up 2 bases; unmatched junction bases: 12. The germline V gene encodes CDR1 SGHNT and CDR2 YYREEE (reference sequence). The CDR3 length is 17 residues. The CDR3 here is CASSFSLAGILTYEQYF. In DNA form, the CDR3 reads TGTGCCAGCAGCTTTTCGCTAGCGGGCATCCTCACCTACGAGCAGTACTTC.